These 26 T cell receptor beta chains came from one sample sequenced in a study of T cell responses to AZD1222 COVID-19 vaccine. Sequenced by immunoSEQ multiplex PCR; TCRdb stores in-frame clones only, minus some. The sample has more than 150,000 clones, roughly 94% seen once. This sample comprised peripheral blood, obtained 28 days after the second AZD1222 dose. The receptors derive from an adult who received the AZD1222 COVID-19 vaccine.

This rearrangement joins TRBV5-1 to TRBJ2-7; 9 bases are shared with TRBD1. Germline-derived CDR1 and CDR2 are SGHRS and YFSETQ. The CDR3 is 14 residues long. Germline trimming cut 4 bases from V and 6 bases from J; bases unmatched to any gene: 8. CDR3 nucleotides: TGCGCCAGCAGCCGGGACAGGGTAGGGGGCGAGCAGTACTTC. Translated, it gives CASSRDRVGGEQYF.

J is TRBJ1-5 and V is TRBV21-1; the table calls TRBD1, which could not be checked here. TRBV21-1 is given as a pseudogene. The CDR3 sequence is 13 residues long. The CDR3 reads CASSWTGNQPQHF. The CDR3 nucleotides read TGTGCCAGCAGTTGGACAGGGAATCAGCCCCAGCATTTT.

This chain links TRBV5-1 with TRBJ2-5; D gene unclear. The CDR3 has 15 residues. Germline-derived CDR1 and CDR2 are SGHRS and YFSETQ. V gave up 1 base and J gave up 2 bases, with 12 bases separating them. CDR3 bases: TGCGCCAGCAGCTTGAACACCGATGCACAAGAGACCCAGTACTTC. Translation: CASSLNTDAQETQYF.

The rearrangement uses TRBV6-2 or TRBV6-3 and TRBJ1-4; the match to TRBD1 covers 7 bases. This CDR3 has 15 residues. After removal of 6 bases from V and 5 bases from J, the junction contained 9 bases not matched to a gene. Germline V CDR1 and CDR2: MNHEY, SVGEGT. DNA of the CDR3: TGTGCCAGCAGCCGACAGGGCAAGAGGAATGAAAAACTGTTTTTT. Its protein is CASSRQGKRNEKLFF.

The V call is TRBV6-1, the J call TRBJ1-2; D is undetermined. Per germline, CDR1 MNHNS and CDR2 SASEGT. This CDR3 has 11 residues. V lost 3 bases, J lost 5 bases, and 4 bases lay in between. DNA for the CDR3: TGTGCCAGCAGTGATATTTATGGCTACACCTTC. As protein: CASSDIYGYTF.

The chain links TRBV7-3 to TRBJ1-1; weak D call: TRBD1 (5 bases). The CDR3 has 14 amino acids. Germline assignment: CDR1 SGHTA and CDR2 FQGTGA. V gave up 1 base and J gave up 8 bases, with 14 bases separating them. As DNA, the CDR3 is TGTGCCAGCAGCTTAAACGGGGGAGGGCGGGAAGCTTTCTTT. Translated, it gives CASSLNGGGREAFF.

The CDR3 DNA reads TGTGCCAGTAGTATTGGACAGGTCTACGAGCAGTACTTC. Protein: CASSIGQVYEQYF. J is TRBJ2-7 and V is TRBV19, with 7 bases fitting TRBD1. Per germline, CDR1 LNHDA and CDR2 SQIVND (reference sequence). The trim removed 3 bases at V and 3 bases at J, leaving 2 bases unmatched. The CDR3 consists of 13 residues.

The V gene is TRBV3-1 (or the pseudogene TRBV3-2), the J gene TRBJ2-5; the match to TRBD1 covers 10 bases. J gave up 5 bases and V 3 bases, and 9 bases lay outside the gene matches. Germline V gives CDR1 LGHDT, CDR2 YNNKEL (reference sequence). The CDR3 is made up of 16 amino acids. The CDR3, as DNA: TGTGCCAGCAGCCATCCCGGGACAGGGGCCAGGGAGACCCAGTACTTC. Its translation: CASSHPGTGARETQYF.

This chain connects TRBV6-6 to TRBJ2-5, with TRBD2 matching over 7 bases. Germline CDR1 and CDR2: MNHNY and SVGAGI (reference sequence). CDR3 size: 15 residues. Germline trimming cut 6 bases from V and 4 bases from J; bases unmatched to any gene: 11. The DNA for the CDR3 is TGTGCCAGCAGCCACTGGGGGGGAGGTGGAGAGACCCAGTACTTC. This translates into CASSHWGGGGETQYF.

This rearrangement joins TRBV28 to TRBJ1-2; a possible D gene is TRBD1 (5 bases). Germline CDR1 MDHEN, CDR2 SYDVKM. The CDR3 is made up of 14 amino acids. Trimming shortened V by 10 bases and J by 5 bases, and 20 bases separated the two germline ends. The CDR3 protein is CATIPGQGVYGYTF. The CDR3 nucleotides are TGTGCCACCATCCCAGGACAAGGGGTGTATGGCTACACCTTC.

The chain has TRBV4-3 and TRBJ2-7; D gene ambiguous. The CDR3 loop spans 15 amino acids. CDR1 and CDR2 (germline): LGHNA, YSLEER. Trimming took 4 bases from V and 0 from J, leaving 13 bases between them. CDR3 nucleotide sequence: TGCGCCAGCAGCCCCGTTAGGCGCCGCTCCTACGAGCAGTACTTC. This translates into CASSPVRRRSYEQYF.

The chain combines TRBV2 with TRBJ2-7, with unresolved D. V shed 4 bases and J shed 5 bases, with 6 bases lying between them. Germline V gene sequence: CDR1 SNHLY, CDR2 FYNNEI. This CDR3 comprises 11 residues. The DNA of the CDR3 is TGTGCCAGCAGTGGGGCGGACGAGCAGTACTTC. This encodes CASSGADEQYF.

The genes are TRBV7-3 and TRBJ2-1; D is uncertain. The CDR3 is 13 amino acids. V lost 4 bases and J lost 5, with 9 bases in between. Germline V gives CDR1 SGHTA, CDR2 FQGTGA. CDR3: CASSSTYDNEQFF. The CDR3 region has the DNA TGTGCCAGCAGCTCTACGTATGACAATGAGCAGTTCTTC.

This rearrangement joins TRBV20-1 to TRBJ1-3, with 7 nucleotides matching TRBD1. The germline gives CDR1 DFQATT, CDR2 SNEGSKA (reference sequence). CDR3 length: 15 amino acids. Losses at the gene ends were 3 bases for V and 0 bases for J; bases not matched to a gene: 5. This CDR3 reads CSASKTGRSGNTIYF. In nucleotides, the CDR3 is TGCAGTGCTAGTAAGACAGGGCGCTCTGGAAACACCATATATTTT.

The chain uses TRBV4-3 and TRBJ1-2, with D maybe TRBD1 (5 bases). Germline-derived CDR1 and CDR2 are LGHNA and YSLEER. V lost 0 bases to trimming and J lost 8 bases, with 10 bases between them. The CDR3 is 13 residues long. Written as DNA, the CDR3 is TGCGCCAGCAGCCAAGAGTCAGGGCTCGGCTACACCTTC. Translating it yields CASSQESGLGYTF.

A single count supports this clone. The gene calls are TRBV7-2 and TRBJ2-1; 9 nucleotides agree with TRBD2. Germline CDR1 reads SGHTA; CDR2 reads FQGNSA. This CDR3 contains 14 residues. Trimming at V came to 6 bases and at J to 4 bases, leaving 4 bases not matched to a gene. DNA of the CDR3: TGTGCCAGCAGTAATAGCGGGGGATACAATGAGCAGTTCTTC. Translation: CASSNSGGYNEQFF.

The rearrangement links TRBV7-9 to TRBJ2-2; D is possibly TRBD1 (6 bases). The CDR3 extends over 14 amino acids. CDR1 is SEHNR, CDR2 FQNEAQ, per germline (reference sequence). Trimming stripped 5 bases from V and 6 bases from J, with 13 bases between. The CDR3 DNA is TGTGCCAGCAGCCGCACACAGGGACCCGGGGAGCTGTTTTTT. It encodes CASSRTQGPGELFF.

The chain couples TRBV12-3 or TRBV12-4 to TRBJ1-6, with D hard to call. The V end was cut by 2 bases, the J end by 10 bases, with 9 bases between. The CDR3 contains 13 residues. CDR3 nucleotides: TGTGCCAGCAGTTTAACGGAACGGTCACCCCTCCACTTT. Amino acids: CASSLTERSPLHF.

The V call is TRBV28, the J call TRBJ1-6, with 7 nucleotides matching TRBD1. Germline V CDR1 and CDR2: MDHEN, SYDVKM. The CDR3 sequence is 14 residues long. V lost 6 bases to trimming and J lost 6 bases; unmatched junction nucleotides: 5. Here the CDR3 reads CASRVGTANSPLHF. In nucleotides, the CDR3 is TGTGCCAGCAGGGTCGGGACAGCTAATTCACCCCTCCACTTT.

This clone is a singleton in its sample. The V and J genes are TRBV7-3 and TRBJ2-1, with D possibly matching TRBD2 (5 bases). V lost 3 bases to trimming and J lost 10 bases, with 13 bases between them. Germline V gives CDR1 SGHTA, CDR2 FQGTGA. The CDR3 sequence is 13 residues long. CDR3 sequence reads: CASSLGDWREQFF. Here the CDR3 DNA reads TGTGCCAGCAGCTTGGGAGACTGGCGGGAGCAGTTCTTC.

This clone was observed once. The chain recombines TRBV5-6 with TRBJ2-7; D is possibly TRBD1 (6 bases). Germline V gene sequence: CDR1 SGHDT, CDR2 YYEEEE. The V and J ends lost 1 base and 3 bases respectively, with 11 bases between them. This CDR3 comprises 14 residues. The CDR3 protein is CASSLIARGYEQYF. As DNA, the CDR3 is TGTGCCAGCAGCTTGATTGCCAGGGGCTACGAGCAGTACTTC.

The chain is built from TRBV18 and TRBJ2-1; 9 bases map to TRBD1. Germline values: CDR1 KGHSH, CDR2 LQKENI. V lost 3 bases, J lost 9 bases, and 9 bases stayed unmatched. CDR3 length equals 15 residues. CDR3 sequence: CASSPEQGAAGEQFF. For the CDR3, the DNA is TGTGCCAGCTCACCGGAACAGGGGGCAGCGGGTGAGCAGTTCTTC.

This chain links TRBV27 with TRBJ1-5; 7 nucleotides match TRBD1. Germline V gene data show CDR1 as MNHEY and CDR2 as SMNVEV (reference sequence). The V and J ends lost 10 bases and 1 base, in that order; junction bases with no gene match: 4. The CDR3 is 13 residues long. CDR3 in DNA: TGTGCCACAGGGGGAGACAGCAATCAGCCCCAGCATTTT. Its translation: CATGGDSNQPQHF.

The rearrangement links TRBV5-1 to TRBJ1-1, with 7 bases lining up with TRBD1. This CDR3 is built from 16 residues. The J segment lost 0 bases and the V segment lost 6 bases, leaving 11 bases of the junction unmatched. Germline V lookup: CDR1 SGHRS, CDR2 YFSETQ. Here the CDR3 DNA reads TGCGCCAGCAACCTAGAACCGACAGGGATGAACACTGAAGCTTTCTTT. Its protein product is CASNLEPTGMNTEAFF.

The table lists this clone with a count of one. The chain links TRBV2 to TRBJ2-2, with 7 bases lining up with TRBD1. V was pared by 8 bases and J by 7 bases, with 10 bases of the junction left unmatched. CDR3 length equals 14 residues. Germline assignment: CDR1 SNHLY and CDR2 FYNNEI. CDR3 coding DNA: TGTGCCAGCTATCGGCAGGGGGTTGGCGGGGAGCTGTTTTTT. It translates to CASYRQGVGGELFF.

The chain recombines TRBV7-9 with TRBJ1-1; TRBD1 agrees at 8 bases. The CDR3 has 18 amino acids. The germline CDR1 and CDR2 sequences are SEHNR and FQNEAQ (reference sequence). V shed 4 bases and J 3 bases; nucleotides not matched to a gene: 16. The CDR3 bases are TGTGCCAGCAGCTCACTTTTAATGGTACAGGGGGGCGACACTGAAGCTTTCTTT. It specifies CASSSLLMVQGGDTEAFF.